This T cell receptor beta chain stems from a study of CXCR3-negative and CXCR3-positive naive CD8 T cells. The study's findings and limits: CXCR3-positive naive cells carried more hydrophobic TRB CDR3s than CXCR3-negative ones.

With respect to this clonotype: Its target is unknown.

TRB cDNA libraries were made by UMI-labeled 5' RACE. Using the 5' RACE reads, TCRdb records one entry per CDR3 protein without DNA. The listing contains about 120,000 distinct CDR3 sequences. The CDR3 consists of 13 residues. Germline CDR1 reads MNHNY; CDR2 reads SVGAGI (reference sequence). The chain couples TRBV6-6 to TRBJ2-1. The source is a human donor in good health. Some clones in this sample may be carry-over from other donors' samples. What was sequenced was naive CXCR3+ CD8+ T cells from blood. Subset in this sample: CD45RO-CCR7+CD27+CD95- naive CD8+ T cells expressing CXCR3 (TNR3+). The CDR3 here is CASSFRSYNEQFF.